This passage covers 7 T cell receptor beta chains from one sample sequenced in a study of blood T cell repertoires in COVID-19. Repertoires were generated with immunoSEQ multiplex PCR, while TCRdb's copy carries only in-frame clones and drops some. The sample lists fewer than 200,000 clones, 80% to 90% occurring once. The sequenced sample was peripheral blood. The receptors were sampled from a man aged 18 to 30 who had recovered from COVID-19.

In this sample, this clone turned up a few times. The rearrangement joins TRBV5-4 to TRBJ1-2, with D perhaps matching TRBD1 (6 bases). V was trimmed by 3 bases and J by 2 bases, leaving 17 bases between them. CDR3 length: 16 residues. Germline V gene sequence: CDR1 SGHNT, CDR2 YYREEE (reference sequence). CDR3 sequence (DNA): TGTGCCAGCAGCTACGGGACAAACGGGTTGAACTATGGCTACACCTTC. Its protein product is CASSYGTNGLNYGYTF.

The CDR3 spells CASSQVGLAGRQYF. DNA of the CDR3: TGCGCCAGCAGCCAAGTAGGTCTAGCGGGCCGTCAGTACTTC. This chain uses TRBV4-3 with TRBJ2-4; 8 nucleotides align to TRBD2. Germline V gene data show CDR1 as LGHNA and CDR2 as YSLEER. This CDR3 contains 14 residues. With 1 base clipped from V and 12 bases from J, the junction kept 8 bases outside the gene matches.

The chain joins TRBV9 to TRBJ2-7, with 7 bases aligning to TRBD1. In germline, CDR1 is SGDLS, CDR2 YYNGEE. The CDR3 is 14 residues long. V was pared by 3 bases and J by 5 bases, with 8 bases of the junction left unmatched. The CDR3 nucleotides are TGTGCCAGCAGCGCACAGGGGTCGAAAAACGAGCAGTACTTC. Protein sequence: CASSAQGSKNEQYF. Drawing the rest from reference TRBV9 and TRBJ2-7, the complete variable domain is DSGVTQTPKHLITATGQRVTLRCSPRSGDLSVYWYQQSLDQGLQFLIQYYNGEERAKGNILERFSAQQFPDLHSELNLSSLELGDSALYFCASSAQGSKNEQYFGPGTRLTVT.

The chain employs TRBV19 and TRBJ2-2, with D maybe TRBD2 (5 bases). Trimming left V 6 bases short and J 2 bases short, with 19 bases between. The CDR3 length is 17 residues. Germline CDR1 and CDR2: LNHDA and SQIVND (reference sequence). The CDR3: CASRSGRLGENTGELFF. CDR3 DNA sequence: TGTGCCAGTAGGTCAGGACGCCTCGGGGAAAACACCGGGGAGCTGTTTTTT.

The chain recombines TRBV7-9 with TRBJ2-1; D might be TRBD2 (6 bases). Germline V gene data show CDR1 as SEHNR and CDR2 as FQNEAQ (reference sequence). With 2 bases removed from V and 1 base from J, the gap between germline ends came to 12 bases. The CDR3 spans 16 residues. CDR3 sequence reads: CASSLITSRSYNEQFF. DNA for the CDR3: TGTGCCAGCAGCTTAATCACTAGCAGGTCCTACAATGAGCAGTTCTTC.

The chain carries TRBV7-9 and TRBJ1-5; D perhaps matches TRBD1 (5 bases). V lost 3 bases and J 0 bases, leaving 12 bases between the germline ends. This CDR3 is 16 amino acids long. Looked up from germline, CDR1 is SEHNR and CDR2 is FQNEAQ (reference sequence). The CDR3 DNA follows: TGTGCCAGCAGCTTTACACTGGACAATAGCAATCAGCCCCAGCATTTT. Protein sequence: CASSFTLDNSNQPQHF.

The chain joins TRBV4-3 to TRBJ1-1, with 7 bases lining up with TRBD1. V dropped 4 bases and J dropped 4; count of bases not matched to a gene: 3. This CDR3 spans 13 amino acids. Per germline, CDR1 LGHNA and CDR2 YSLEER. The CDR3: CASSPGQVTEAFF. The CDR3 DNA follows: TGCGCCAGCAGCCCCGGACAGGTCACTGAAGCTTTCTTT.